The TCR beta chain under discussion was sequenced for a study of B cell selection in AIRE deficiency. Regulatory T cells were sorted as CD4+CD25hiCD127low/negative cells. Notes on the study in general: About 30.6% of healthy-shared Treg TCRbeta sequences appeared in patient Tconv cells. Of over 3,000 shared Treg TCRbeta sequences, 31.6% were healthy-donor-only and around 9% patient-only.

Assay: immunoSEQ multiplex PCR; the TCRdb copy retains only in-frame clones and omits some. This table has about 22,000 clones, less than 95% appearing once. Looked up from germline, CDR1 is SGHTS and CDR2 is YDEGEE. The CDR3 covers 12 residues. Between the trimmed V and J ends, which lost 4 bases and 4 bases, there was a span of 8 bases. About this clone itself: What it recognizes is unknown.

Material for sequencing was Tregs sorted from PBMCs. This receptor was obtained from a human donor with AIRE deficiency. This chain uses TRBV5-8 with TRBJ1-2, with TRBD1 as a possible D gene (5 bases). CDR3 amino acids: CASSRDRYGYTF. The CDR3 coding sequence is TGTGCCAGCAGCCGGGACCGCTATGGCTACACCTTC.